This T cell receptor (beta chain) was identified in a study of identical twins. The germline V gene encodes CDR1 DFQATT and CDR2 SNEGSKA (reference sequence). Trimming removed 4 bases from V and 4 bases from J; junction bases left unmatched: 7. The CDR3 loop spans 14 amino acids. TCRdb passed the 5' RACE reads through MiXCR, listing each CDR3 protein once. The table lists roughly 710,000 distinct CDR3 sequences, around 6.1% of them singletons. Whole-study findings and limits: Abundant cord blood beta clonotypes carried fewer insertions; memory repertoires showed none.

This clonotype was recorded many times. As yet, its antigen is unknown. The specimen sequenced was naive T cells sorted from blood. The source of this sequence is a man between 18 and 29 years old in good health. J is TRBJ2-1 and V is TRBV20-1; TRBD1 matches at 7 bases. CDR3: CSANDRDVYNEQFF. Here the CDR3 DNA reads TGCAGTGCTAACGACAGGGATGTTTACAATGAGCAGTTCTTC.